This is a list of T cell receptor beta chains from one sample in a study of beta chain features in type 1 diabetes. TCRdb's copy holds only in-frame clones and misses some; the assay was immunoSEQ multiplex PCR. The sample records some 640,000 clones, roughly an eighth being singletons. The sequenced material came from naive CD4+ T cells from blood. The receptor source for this set is a man between 18 and 35 years old with type 1 diabetes. Both conserved end residues are part of each CDR3. D genes are given only for firm matches. Clone size is shown for a subset of rows, as once, few, many or a class of expanded clone.

d_gene: -
j_gene: TRBJ2-3
abundance: -
v_gene: TRBV19
CDR3aa: CGVGTDTQYF
CDR3nt: TGCGGGGTCGGCACAGATACGCAGTATTTT

d_gene: TRBD1
j_gene: TRBJ1-5
abundance: -
v_gene: TRBV30
CDR3aa: CAWSRRGGVQWNQPQHF
CDR3nt: TGTGCCTGGAGTCGCCGAGGGGGCGTACAGTGGAATCAGCCCCAGCATTTT

d_gene: TRBD1
j_gene: TRBJ1-5
abundance: few
v_gene: TRBV7-9
CDR3aa: CASSLVGGGNQPQHF
CDR3nt: TGTGCCAGCAGCTTAGTAGGGGGCGGCAATCAGCCCCAGCATTTT

d_gene: TRBD1
j_gene: TRBJ1-6
abundance: -
v_gene: TRBV9
CDR3aa: CASSVGTGESVSPLHF
CDR3nt: TGTGCCAGCAGCGTCGGGACAGGGGAGTCCGTCTCACCCCTCCACTTT

d_gene: TRBD1
j_gene: TRBJ2-7
abundance: few
v_gene: TRBV30
CDR3aa: CAVAYRDRALFRYEQYF
CDR3nt: TGTGCCGTGGCATACCGGGACAGGGCGTTATTCCGCTACGAGCAGTACTTC

d_gene: TRBD1
j_gene: TRBJ2-5
abundance: -
v_gene: TRBV29-1
CDR3aa: CSVERQGGETQYF
CDR3nt: TGCAGCGTTGAAAGACAGGGTGGGGAGACCCAGTACTTC

d_gene: -
j_gene: TRBJ2-2
abundance: -
v_gene: TRBV11-2
CDR3aa: CASSLSRDGELFF
CDR3nt: TGTGCCAGCAGCTTGAGCCGCGACGGGGAGCTGTTTTTT

d_gene: -
j_gene: TRBJ1-6
abundance: once
v_gene: TRBV27
CDR3aa: CASSPGQFNSPLHF
CDR3nt: TGTGCCAGCAGTCCAGGACAGTTTAATTCACCCCTCCACTTT

d_gene: TRBD1
j_gene: TRBJ2-7
abundance: -
v_gene: TRBV7-2
CDR3aa: CASSIGPRDRGDEQYF
CDR3nt: TGTGCCAGCAGTATAGGACCCCGGGACAGGGGGGACGAGCAGTACTTC

d_gene: -
j_gene: TRBJ2-3
abundance: few
v_gene: TRBV6-5
CDR3aa: CASSYWGSADTQYF
CDR3nt: TGTGCCAGCAGTTACTGGGGTAGCGCAGATACGCAGTATTTT

d_gene: -
j_gene: TRBJ1-2
abundance: few
v_gene: TRBV6-5
CDR3aa: CASSYSLGGLDGYTF
CDR3nt: TGTGCCAGCAGTTACTCCCTCGGGGGGCTGGATGGCTACACCTTC

d_gene: -
j_gene: TRBJ1-3
abundance: -
v_gene: TRBV7-2
CDR3aa: CASSRYRTVSGNTIYF
CDR3nt: TGTGCCAGCAGCCGCTACCGGACGGTCTCTGGAAACACCATATATTTT

d_gene: TRBD2
j_gene: TRBJ2-7
abundance: few
v_gene: TRBV7-9
CDR3aa: CASSLAPGSGRISYEQYF
CDR3nt: TGTGCCAGCAGCTTAGCCCCAGGTAGCGGGAGAATCTCCTACGAGCAGTACTTC

d_gene: TRBD1
j_gene: TRBJ2-4
abundance: -
v_gene: TRBV5-4
CDR3aa: CASSLPGGRGLDIQYF
CDR3nt: TGTGCCAGCAGCCTACCCGGCGGCAGGGGGCTGGACATTCAGTACTTC

d_gene: -
j_gene: TRBJ1-1
abundance: few
v_gene: TRBV18
CDR3aa: CASSPRQNTEAFF
CDR3nt: TGTGCCAGCTCACCACGGCAGAACACTGAAGCTTTCTTT

d_gene: -
j_gene: TRBJ2-6
abundance: -
v_gene: TRBV5-1
CDR3aa: CASSQGSGANVLTF
CDR3nt: TGCGCCAGCAGCCAAGGTTCTGGGGCCAACGTCCTGACTTTC

d_gene: -
j_gene: TRBJ1-5
abundance: -
v_gene: TRBV2
CDR3aa: CASSDGYQPQHF
CDR3nt: TGTGCCAGCAGTGACGGTTATCAGCCCCAGCATTTT